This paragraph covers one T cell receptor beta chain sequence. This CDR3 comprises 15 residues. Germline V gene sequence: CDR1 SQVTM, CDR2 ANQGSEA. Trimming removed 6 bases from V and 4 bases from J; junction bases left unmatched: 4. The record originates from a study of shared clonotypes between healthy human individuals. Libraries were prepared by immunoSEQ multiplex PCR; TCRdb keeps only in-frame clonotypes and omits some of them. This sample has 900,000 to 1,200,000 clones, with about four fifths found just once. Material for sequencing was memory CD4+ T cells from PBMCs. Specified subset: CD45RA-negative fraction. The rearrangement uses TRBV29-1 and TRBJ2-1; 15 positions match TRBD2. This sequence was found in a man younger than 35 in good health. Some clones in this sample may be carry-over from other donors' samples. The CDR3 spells CSVGLAGGTYNEQFF. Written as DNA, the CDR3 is TGCAGCGTCGGACTAGCGGGAGGGACATACAATGAGCAGTTCTTC.